This T cell receptor (beta chain) was captured by sequencing in a study of T cell responses to AZD1222 COVID-19 vaccine. Study-level findings and limits: Just six people given AZD1222 tested seropositive at baseline. Females outnumbered males among donors, who were mostly white British; clonal diversity was possibly underestimated.

The CDR3 is made up of 13 amino acids. Germline CDR1 SGHDT, CDR2 YYEEEE. Trimming cost V 1 base and J 7 bases, with 6 bases left between them. This clone was picked up one time. Its cognate antigen is unknown. Generated by immunoSEQ multiplex PCR, the TCRdb table keeps only in-frame clones and is missing some. The sample has tens of thousands of clones, 90% seen once. This clonotype was obtained from an adult in good health. The source was peripheral blood, collected on day 0 of AZD1222 vaccination. The chain joins TRBV5-6 to TRBJ1-6, with D possibly matching TRBD1 (5 bases). Here the CDR3 DNA reads TGTGCCAGCAGCTTGAGGGGAAATTCACCCCTCCACTTT. Translated: CASSLRGNSPLHF.